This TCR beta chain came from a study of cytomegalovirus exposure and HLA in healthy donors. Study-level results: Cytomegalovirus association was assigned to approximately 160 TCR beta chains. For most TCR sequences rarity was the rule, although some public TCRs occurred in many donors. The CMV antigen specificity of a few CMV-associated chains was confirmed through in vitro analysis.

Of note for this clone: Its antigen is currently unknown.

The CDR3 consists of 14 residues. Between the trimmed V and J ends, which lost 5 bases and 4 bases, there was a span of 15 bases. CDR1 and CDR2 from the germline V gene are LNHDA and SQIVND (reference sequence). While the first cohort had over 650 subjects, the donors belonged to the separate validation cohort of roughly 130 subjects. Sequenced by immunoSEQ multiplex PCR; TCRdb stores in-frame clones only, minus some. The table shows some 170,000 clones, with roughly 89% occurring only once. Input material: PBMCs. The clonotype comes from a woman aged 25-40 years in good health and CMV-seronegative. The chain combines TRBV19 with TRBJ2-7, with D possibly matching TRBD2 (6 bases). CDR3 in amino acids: CASSPDLATYEQYF. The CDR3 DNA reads TGTGCCAGTAGTCCAGACCTAGCGACGTACGAGCAGTACTTC. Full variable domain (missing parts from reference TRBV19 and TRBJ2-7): DGGITQSPKYLFRKEGQNVTLSCEQNLNHDAMYWYRQDPGQGLRLIYYSQIVNDFQKGDIAEGYSVSREKKESFPLTVTSAQKNPTAFYLCASSPDLATYEQYFGPGTRLTVT.